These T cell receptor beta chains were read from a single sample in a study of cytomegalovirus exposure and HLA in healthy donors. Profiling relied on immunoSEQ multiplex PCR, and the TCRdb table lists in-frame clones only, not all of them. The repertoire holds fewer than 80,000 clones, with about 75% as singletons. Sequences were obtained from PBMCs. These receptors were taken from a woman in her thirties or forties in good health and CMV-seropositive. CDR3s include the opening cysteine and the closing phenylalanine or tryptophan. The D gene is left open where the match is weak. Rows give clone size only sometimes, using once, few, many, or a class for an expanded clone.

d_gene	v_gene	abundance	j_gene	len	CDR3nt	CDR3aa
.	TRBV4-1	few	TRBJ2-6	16	TGCGCCAGCAGCCAAGATGCAGGGGCTGGGGCCAACGTCCTGACTTTC	CASSQDAGAGANVLTF
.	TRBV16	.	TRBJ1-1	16	TGTGCCAGCAGCCCAAGACCCCTTGACAGGAACCCTGAAGCTTTCTTT	CASSPRPLDRNPEAFF
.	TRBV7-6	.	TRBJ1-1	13	TGTGCCAGCAGCTTAGCCCAGAACACTGAAGCTTTCTTT	CASSLAQNTEAFF
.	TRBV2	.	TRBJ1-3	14	TGTGCCAGCAGATCAGGGGATTCTGGAAACACCATATATTTT	CASRSGDSGNTIYF
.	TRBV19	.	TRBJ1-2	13	TGTGCCAGTAGTGCAGGGGCGAACTATGGCTACACCTTC	CASSAGANYGYTF
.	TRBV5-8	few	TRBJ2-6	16	TGTGCCAGCAGCCGAGCAAGGGGTAATGGGGCCAACGTCCTGACTTTC	CASSRARGNGANVLTF
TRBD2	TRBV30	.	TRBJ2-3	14	TGTGCCTTCCGGACTAGCGGGGGTACAGATACGCAGTATTTT	CAFRTSGGTDTQYF
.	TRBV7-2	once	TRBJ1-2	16	TGTGCCAGCAGTCCCGACGGAAGCCACTACTTCTATGGCTACACCTTC	CASSPDGSHYFYGYTF
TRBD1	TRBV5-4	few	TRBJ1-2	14	TGTGCCAGCAGCCCTGAGGACAGGGTCTATGGCTACACCTTC	CASSPEDRVYGYTF
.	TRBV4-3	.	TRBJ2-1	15	TGCGCCAGCAGCCAAGATTATCACAGAACCAATGAGCAGTTCTTC	CASSQDYHRTNEQFF
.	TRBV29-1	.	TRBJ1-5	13	TGCAGCGTTGGATCCGGAGGAAATCAGCCCCAGCATTTT	CSVGSGGNQPQHF
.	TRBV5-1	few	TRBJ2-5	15	TGCGCCAGCAGCCCCCAGGGGAAGGGGGGGGAGACCCAGTACTTC	CASSPQGKGGETQYF
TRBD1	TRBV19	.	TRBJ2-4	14	TGTGCCAGTAGTACCGGGACAGCTAAAAACATTCAGTACTTC	CASSTGTAKNIQYF
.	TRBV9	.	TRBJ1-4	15	TGTGCCAGCAGCGTCCGGGGGGGAGCTAATGAAAAACTGTTTTTT	CASSVRGGANEKLFF
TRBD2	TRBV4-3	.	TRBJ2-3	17	TGCGCCAGCAGCCAGGTTCCGAGCGGGGGGTCCCAGGGCACGCAGTATTTT	CASSQVPSGGSQGTQYF
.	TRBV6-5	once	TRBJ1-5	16	TGTGCCAGCAGTTACTCGGGGTCCAGGGGAGATCAGCCCCAGCATTTT	CASSYSGSRGDQPQHF
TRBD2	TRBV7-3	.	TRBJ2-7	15	TGTGCCAGCAGCCCCCGACTAGCGGACACCTACGAGCAGTACTTC	CASSPRLADTYEQYF
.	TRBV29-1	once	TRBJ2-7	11	TGCAGCGTTGACGGGGAGTACGAGCAGTACTTC	CSVDGEYEQYF
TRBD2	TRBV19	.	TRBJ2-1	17	TGTGCCAGTAGTTTAGGGACTAGCGGGGGCCGGGCTGTTGGGCAGTTCTTC	CASSLGTSGGRAVGQFF
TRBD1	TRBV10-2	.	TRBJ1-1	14	TGCGCCAGCAGGGGGACAGGGGGGAAGACTGAAGCTTTCTTT	CASRGTGGKTEAFF
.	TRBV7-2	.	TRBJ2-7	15	TGTGCCAGCAGCTTAGCGCCGACATACTCCTACGAGCAGTACTTC	CASSLAPTYSYEQYF
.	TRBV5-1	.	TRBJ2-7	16	TGCGCCAGCAGCCTGGGCCAGGGGCCCGTTTCCTACGAGCAGTACTTC	CASSLGQGPVSYEQYF
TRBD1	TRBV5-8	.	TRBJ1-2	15	TGTGCCAGCAGCTCTCTGACAGGGGCTAACTATGGCTACACCTTC	CASSSLTGANYGYTF